These T cell receptor beta chains were read from a single sample in a study of Ad26.COV2.S vaccination and SARS-CoV-2 variants. Data came from immunoSEQ multiplex PCR; TCRdb stores just in-frame clones and leaves some out. The profile shows 300,000 to 400,000 clones, about 88% of them singletons. The material was peripheral blood, obtained in a trial of Ad26.COV2.S vaccine versus placebo. Receptor source: a person aged 18-60 years who received the Ad26.COV2.S COVID-19 vaccine or a placebo. Each CDR3 is given with its conserved first and last residue. The order of the fields is clone size, J gene, D gene, V gene, CDR3 DNA, CDR3 protein. D genes are given only for firm matches. The size field is filled for only some rows; it gives once, few, many or a size class.

abundance: NA
j_gene: TRBJ1-4
d_gene: NA
v_gene: TRBV2
CDR3nt: TGTGCCAGCAGTCGCCGACAGAATCAAAATGAAAAACTGTTTTTT
CDR3aa: CASSRRQNQNEKLFF

abundance: NA
j_gene: TRBJ2-3
d_gene: NA
v_gene: TRBV12-3/TRBV12-4
CDR3nt: TGTGCCAGTCAAGGGGCGGGACGGGGTACGCAGTATTTT
CDR3aa: CASQGAGRGTQYF

abundance: NA
j_gene: TRBJ2-7
d_gene: NA
v_gene: TRBV7-2
CDR3nt: TGTGCCAGCAGCATCCGGGACATCTACGAGCAGTACTTC
CDR3aa: CASSIRDIYEQYF

abundance: NA
j_gene: TRBJ1-1
d_gene: NA
v_gene: TRBV6-1
CDR3nt: TGTGCCAGCAGCCCCGACAGAGGTTTTACTGAAGCTTTCTTT
CDR3aa: CASSPDRGFTEAFF

abundance: NA
j_gene: TRBJ1-1
d_gene: NA
v_gene: TRBV6-5
CDR3nt: TGTGCCAGCAGACCACCCCGACTTCGGAACACTGAAGCTTTCTTT
CDR3aa: CASRPPRLRNTEAFF

abundance: NA
j_gene: TRBJ2-1
d_gene: NA
v_gene: TRBV7-2
CDR3nt: TGTGCCAGCAGCCCCCATGGTAGGGCCGACAATGAGCAGTTCTTC
CDR3aa: CASSPHGRADNEQFF

abundance: NA
j_gene: TRBJ2-1
d_gene: NA
v_gene: TRBV16
CDR3nt: TGTGCCAGCAGCCAAATCGGAGTTTCGAGTGAGCAGTTCTTC
CDR3aa: CASSQIGVSSEQFF

abundance: NA
j_gene: TRBJ2-7
d_gene: NA
v_gene: TRBV27
CDR3nt: TGTGCCAGCCAGTCGGCAGGGGTGTTGAGCGAGCAGTACTTC
CDR3aa: CASQSAGVLSEQYF

abundance: few
j_gene: TRBJ1-3
d_gene: NA
v_gene: TRBV7-2
CDR3nt: TGTGCCAGCAGCCCCATTGCGGTGGGAGGAAACACCATATATTTT
CDR3aa: CASSPIAVGGNTIYF

abundance: NA
j_gene: TRBJ2-6
d_gene: NA
v_gene: TRBV30
CDR3nt: TGTGCCTGGAGTCCCGGGGGGCAAGGGGCCAACGTCCTGACTTTC
CDR3aa: CAWSPGGQGANVLTF